A single sample is the source of the 20 T cell receptor beta chains below, sequenced in a study of graft-versus-host responses after intestinal transplantation. These receptors lack a known antigen. Assay used: immunoSEQ multiplex PCR; TCRdb lists only in-frame clones, some missing. The profile shows tens of thousands of clones, over 80% of them singletons. The specimen comprised unstimulated CD8+ T cells sorted from spleen or lymph node cells, sampled before intestinal transplant. Receptors were obtained from a human donor who received an intestinal transplant.

In nucleotides, the CDR3 is TGTGCCAGCAGTCTATCTTCGAACACCGGGGAGCTGTTTTTT. Its protein product is CASSLSSNTGELFF. The chain links TRBV28 to TRBJ2-2, with unresolved D. Germline V lookup: CDR1 MDHEN, CDR2 SYDVKM. The CDR3 is made up of 14 amino acids. Deletions cut 5 bases from V and 0 bases from J, with 7 bases between.

This chain connects TRBV25-1 to TRBJ2-1, with TRBD1 matching 9 bases. This CDR3 has 15 amino acids. Germline V gene data show CDR1 as MGHDK and CDR2 as SYGVNS. V trimming: 7 bases; J trimming: 2 bases; junction bases outside the gene matches: 6. CDR3 amino acids: CASKTGTGTYNEQFF. The CDR3 DNA reads as TGTGCCAGCAAAACCGGGACAGGGACCTACAATGAGCAGTTCTTC.

The chain is built from TRBV7-9 and TRBJ2-7; D gene unclear. The V end was cut by 4 bases, the J end by 0 bases, with 13 bases between. Germline assignment: CDR1 SEHNR and CDR2 FQNEAQ (reference sequence). This CDR3 region has 15 residues. CDR3 sequence reads: CASSSGGFLSYEQYF. The CDR3, as DNA: TGTGCCAGCAGCTCCGGCGGTTTTCTCTCCTACGAGCAGTACTTC.

The chain couples TRBV29-1 to TRBJ1-1; the D gene is possibly TRBD1 (5 bases). Germline lookup yields CDR1 SQVTM and CDR2 ANQGSEA. Trimming left V 6 bases short and J 3 bases short, with 11 bases between. The CDR3 contains 12 residues. CDR3 DNA sequence: TGCAGCGTCCTCCCGGGGGACACTGAAGCTTTCTTT. Translation gives CSVLPGDTEAFF. Looking up the rest from reference TRBV29-1 and TRBJ1-1 gives the full variable domain: SAVISQKPSRDICQRGTSLTIQCQVDSQVTMMFWYRQQPGQSLTLIATANQGSEATYESGFVIDKFPISRPNLTFSTLTVSNMSPEDSSIYLCSVLPGDTEAFFGQGTRLTVV.

The chain carries TRBV7-9 and TRBJ2-2, with D possibly matching TRBD1 (5 bases). The CDR3 sequence is 16 residues long. In germline, CDR1 is SEHNR, CDR2 FQNEAQ (reference sequence). V lost 2 bases to trimming and J lost 2 bases, with 12 bases between them. CDR3 DNA: TGTGCCAGCAGCTTATCCCAGGGTACCAACACCGGGGAGCTGTTTTTT. Its translation: CASSLSQGTNTGELFF.

The chain uses TRBV11-2 and TRBJ2-7, with TRBD1 identical over 11 bases. Germline loops: CDR1 SGHAT, CDR2 FQNNGV. Trimming at V came to 3 bases and at J to 3 bases, leaving 7 bases not matched to a gene. There are 16 residues in the CDR3. The CDR3 DNA is TGTGCCAGCAGCTTCTTACCGGGACAGGGGGTCTACGAGCAGTACTTC. The encoded protein is CASSFLPGQGVYEQYF.

This clone appeared once. V gene TRBV4-3 combines with J gene TRBJ2-7, with 11 positions matching TRBD2. V trimming: 1 base; J trimming: 2 bases; junction bases outside the gene matches: 1. This CDR3 contains 15 residues. Germline V gene lookup returns CDR1 LGHNA and CDR2 YSLEER. The CDR3 coding sequence is TGCGCCAGCAGCCAAGGACTAGCGGGAACCTACGAGCAGTACTTC. Its translation: CASSQGLAGTYEQYF.

This chain uses TRBV9 with TRBJ2-3, with D tentatively TRBD2 (5 bases). V was shortened by 2 bases and J by 0 bases, with 7 bases between the two germline ends. Germline CDR1 and CDR2: SGDLS and YYNGEE. There are 14 residues in the CDR3. The CDR3 sequence is CASSVGVSTDTQYF. The CDR3 DNA reads TGTGCCAGCAGCGTCGGGGTTAGCACAGATACGCAGTATTTT.

This chain joins TRBV11-2 and TRBJ2-1; 7 nucleotides align to TRBD2. The germline gives CDR1 SGHAT, CDR2 FQNNGV. There are 16 residues in the CDR3. The V and J ends lost 1 base and 6 bases, in that order; junction bases with no gene match: 9. The chain's CDR3 is CASSLVRREIINEQFF. CDR3 DNA: TGTGCCAGCAGCTTAGTTCGGCGGGAGATTATCAATGAGCAGTTCTTC.

This clone was found once. This chain uses TRBV6-5 with TRBJ2-3; the D gene is possibly TRBD1 (6 bases). The germline V gene encodes CDR1 MNHEY and CDR2 SVGAGI. The V end was cut by 0 bases, the J end by 5 bases, with 9 bases between. This CDR3 contains 14 residues. The CDR3 loop reads CASSYSGRGDTQYF. DNA of the CDR3: TGTGCCAGCAGTTACTCTGGCAGGGGAGATACGCAGTATTTT.

The J gene is TRBJ2-3, the V gene TRBV2; D remains unclear. The CDR3 loop spans 13 amino acids. Germline V gene sequence: CDR1 SNHLY, CDR2 FYNNEI. With 4 bases removed from V and 6 bases from J, the gap between germline ends came to 11 bases. The CDR3 loop reads CASSAVPSDTQYF. CDR3 in DNA: TGTGCCAGCAGTGCGGTCCCCTCGGATACGCAGTATTTT.

This clone is a singleton in its sample. The rearrangement joins TRBV4-1 to TRBJ2-3; the D is unclear. Germline values: CDR1 MGHRA, CDR2 YSYEKL. The CDR3 totals 12 residues. V was cut by 1 base and J by 6 bases, with 5 bases left in between. DNA of the CDR3: TGCGCCAGCAGCCAAGGGGCTGATACGCAGTATTTT. The encoded protein is CASSQGADTQYF.

V is TRBV4-1 and J is TRBJ2-1; 10 bases are shared with TRBD1. CDR3 length: 16 amino acids. Germline loops: CDR1 MGHRA, CDR2 YSYEKL. With V trimmed by 3 bases and J by 1 base, 3 bases remained unmatched. CDR3 sequence: CASSHPGQGSYNEQFF. The CDR3 bases are TGCGCCAGCAGCCACCCGGGACAGGGGTCCTACAATGAGCAGTTCTTC.

This chain connects TRBV4-1 to TRBJ2-1; no clear D. The CDR3 extends over 13 amino acids. V lost 1 base to trimming and J lost 5 bases, with 6 bases between them. The germline gives CDR1 MGHRA, CDR2 YSYEKL. CDR3 loop: CASSQVQNNEQFF. The CDR3 DNA reads as TGCGCCAGCAGCCAAGTCCAGAACAATGAGCAGTTCTTC.

The V call is TRBV11-3, the J call TRBJ2-3; 13 bases are shared with TRBD2. The V segment lost 2 bases and the J segment 3 bases; nucleotides outside the gene matches: 2. Germline loops: CDR1 SGHNT, CDR2 YENEEA. The CDR3 is 16 residues long. The CDR3, as DNA: TGTGCCAGCAGCTTACTACTAGCGGGGGGGACAGATACGCAGTATTTT. It yields the protein CASSLLLAGGTDTQYF.

The chain carries TRBV6-5 and TRBJ1-1; D might be TRBD1 (6 bases). The V gene lost 4 bases and the J gene lost 7 bases, with 13 bases spanning the gap. This CDR3 is 13 amino acids long. The germline V gene has CDR1 MNHEY and CDR2 SVGAGI. The CDR3 nucleotides are TGTGCCAGCAGTTCCTCGGGGGCTGGTGAAGCTTTCTTT. Its translation is CASSSSGAGEAFF.

CDR3 DNA: TGCAGCGTTTGGCAGGGGGGATTACTGGAGCAGTACTTC. Translating gives CSVWQGGLLEQYF. This chain connects TRBV29-1 to TRBJ2-7; the D gene is possibly TRBD1 (7 bases). The CDR3 is 13 amino acids. Per the germline V gene, CDR1 is SQVTM and CDR2 is ANQGSEA. Deletions cut 5 bases from V and 7 bases from J, with 18 bases between.

The chain links TRBV7-2 to TRBJ2-3, with 7 bases identical to TRBD2. CDR1 and CDR2 (germline): SGHTA, FQGNSA. The CDR3 spans 15 residues. The ends lost 5 bases at V and 2 bases at J; junction bases unmatched: 7. The CDR3 DNA follows: TGTGCCAGCAGCCCCCTCGGGGGGTACACAGATACGCAGTATTTT. Its translation is CASSPLGGYTDTQYF.

V usage is TRBV11-2 and J usage is TRBJ2-7; 7 bases agree with TRBD2. The V segment lost 3 bases and the J segment 5 bases; nucleotides outside the gene matches: 10. CDR3 length: 15 amino acids. The V gene's germline CDR1 is SGHAT and CDR2 FQNNGV. The CDR3 loop is CASSLGREESHEQYF. The CDR3 DNA reads TGTGCCAGCAGCTTGGGACGGGAGGAATCCCACGAGCAGTACTTC.

This clone was detected a few times. The chain couples TRBV5-6 to TRBJ2-1; maybe TRBD1 (5 bases). V lost 0 bases and J lost 5, with 6 bases in between. CDR1 and CDR2 (germline): SGHDT, YYEEEE. The CDR3 spans 13 residues. Here the CDR3 DNA reads TGTGCCAGCAGCTTGGCAGGGCACAATGAGCAGTTCTTC. Translated: CASSLAGHNEQFF.